This entry concerns a single T cell receptor (beta chain). This clonotype appeared many times. Its antigen is still unknown. It has no much larger one-base neighbor in the sample; base qualities were not kept. This sample was taken from a study of T cell repertoires in cytomegalovirus infection (dated by TCRdb to the late 2010s). Concerning the study at large: Peptide stimulations targeted recently identified HLA-C-restricted CMV epitopes, whose presentation resists viral immunomodulation, together with well-studied HLA-B-restricted epitopes. Donor HLA type was relevant to the analysis, as public TCR beta signatures indicated carriage of CMV infection together with the matching HLA type. Beyond this particular receptor, the publication reports: Cumulative frequency of public TCR beta family members discriminated carriers of CMV infection plus the relevant HLA type in this cohort and an independent approximately 360-donor cohort. The ex vivo response was dominated by HLA-C-restricted CMV-specific TCR beta clonotypes, which also provided the single most frequent clonotype in two of eight donors.

The data were produced on an Illumina HiSeq 1500. The raw public reads went through TCRdb reprocessing: fastp at Q25, MiXCR clone calling, in-frame beta chains kept. Entries are consolidated by CDR3 protein sequence, retaining the most common genes and DNA. In this sample the table shows approximately 990,000 distinct CDR3 sequences, 31% of which occur a single time. The ten largest clones capture around 15% of the sample. Looking up the germline V gene yields CDR1 SGHVS and CDR2 FNYEAQ. Trimming removed 5 bases from V and 7 bases from J; the gene matches leave 6 bases unexplained. Including cysteine and phenylalanine, the CDR3 has 14 amino acids. Left in the record is the CDR3 DNA by itself, 42 bases read in frame from the first base. Per the publication, the treatment or condition label means: in vitro stimulation with specific CMV peptide epitopes to enrich CMV-specific T cells.

The receptor was isolated from a human donor in good health (CMV status not recorded). Some clones in this sample may be carry-over from other donors' samples. The sequenced sample was cultured CD8+ T cells from PBMCs, obtained from culture after CMV antigen stimulation. The rearranged chain carries TRBV7-6 and TRBJ1-5; 9 nucleotides in the junction match TRBD1. The CDR3 region reads CASSANRGLQPQHF. The bases are TGTGCCAGCAGCGCGAACAGGGGGCTGCAGCCCCAGCATTTT.